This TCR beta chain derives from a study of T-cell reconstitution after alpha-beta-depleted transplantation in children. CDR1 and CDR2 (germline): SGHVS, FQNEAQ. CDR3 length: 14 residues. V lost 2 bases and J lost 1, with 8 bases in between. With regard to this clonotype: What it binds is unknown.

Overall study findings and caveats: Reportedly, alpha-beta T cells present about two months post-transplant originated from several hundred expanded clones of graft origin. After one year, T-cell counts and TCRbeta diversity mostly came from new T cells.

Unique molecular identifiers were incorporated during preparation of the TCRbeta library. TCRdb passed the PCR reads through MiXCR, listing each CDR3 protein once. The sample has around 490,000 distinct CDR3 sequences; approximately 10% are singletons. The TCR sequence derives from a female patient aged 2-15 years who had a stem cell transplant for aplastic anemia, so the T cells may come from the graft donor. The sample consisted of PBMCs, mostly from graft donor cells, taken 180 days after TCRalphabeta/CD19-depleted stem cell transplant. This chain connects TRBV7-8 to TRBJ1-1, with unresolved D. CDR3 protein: CASSLFQTNTEAFF. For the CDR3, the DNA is TGTGCCAGCAGCTTATTCCAAACGAACACTGAAGCTTTCTTT.